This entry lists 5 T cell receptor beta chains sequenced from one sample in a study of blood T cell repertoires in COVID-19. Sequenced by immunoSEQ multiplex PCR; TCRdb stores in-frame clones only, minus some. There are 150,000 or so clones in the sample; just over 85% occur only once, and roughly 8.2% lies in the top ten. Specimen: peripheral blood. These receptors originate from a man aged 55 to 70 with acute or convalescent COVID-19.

The CDR3 is CASSSRDTAYEQYF. CDR3 DNA sequence: TGTGCCAGCAGCTCCCGGGACACAGCCTACGAGCAGTACTTC. The chain has TRBV5-8 and TRBJ2-7; TRBD1 is a possible D gene (6 bases). Germline lookup yields CDR1 SGHTS and CDR2 YDEGEE. The CDR3 is 14 amino acids. V was trimmed by 3 bases and J by 2 bases, leaving 12 bases between them.

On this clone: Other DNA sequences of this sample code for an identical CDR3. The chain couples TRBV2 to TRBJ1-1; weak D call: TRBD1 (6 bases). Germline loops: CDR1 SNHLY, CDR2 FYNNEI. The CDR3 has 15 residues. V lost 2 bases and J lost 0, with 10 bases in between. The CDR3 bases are TGTGCCAGCAGTGAACAGGGGCCCATGAACACTGAAGCTTTCTTT. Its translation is CASSEQGPMNTEAFF.

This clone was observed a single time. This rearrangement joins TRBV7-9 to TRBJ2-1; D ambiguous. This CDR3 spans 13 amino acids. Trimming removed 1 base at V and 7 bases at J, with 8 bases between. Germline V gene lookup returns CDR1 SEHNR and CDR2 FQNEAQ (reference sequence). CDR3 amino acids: CASSLVRLNEQFF. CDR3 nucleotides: TGTGCCAGCAGCTTAGTGCGGCTTAATGAGCAGTTCTTC.

CDR3 bases: TGTGCCAGCAGTGAAGGGGCAGGTAGTATATATTTT. This codes for CASSEGAGSIYF. The V call is TRBV6-1, the J call TRBJ1-3; D unresolved. This CDR3 comprises 12 residues. Germline V gives CDR1 MNHNS, CDR2 SASEGT. The V and J ends lost 1 base and 13 bases respectively, with 11 bases between them.

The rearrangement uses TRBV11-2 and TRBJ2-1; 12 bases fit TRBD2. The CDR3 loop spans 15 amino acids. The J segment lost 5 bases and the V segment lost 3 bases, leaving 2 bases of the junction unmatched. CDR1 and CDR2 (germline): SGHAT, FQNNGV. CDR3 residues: CASSFLAGGDNEQFF. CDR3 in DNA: TGTGCCAGCAGCTTTCTAGCGGGAGGGGACAATGAGCAGTTCTTC.